This record concerns one TCR beta chain sequence. TCRdb's copy holds only in-frame clones and misses some; the assay was immunoSEQ multiplex PCR. This sample yields about 28,000 clones, of which more than 75% are seen a single time; more than 7.5% belongs to the top ten. This CDR3 comprises 13 residues. With 2 bases clipped from V and 4 bases from J, the junction kept 2 bases outside the gene matches. This sample stems from a study of T cell changes during pregnancy in multiple sclerosis. The source is a female donor with multiple sclerosis, enrolled in a pregnancy study. This chain links TRBV23-1 with TRBJ2-7, with 7 nucleotides matching TRBD2. TRBV23-1 is annotated as an ORF whose role is uncertain. The material was CD8+ T cells from peripheral blood mononuclear cells, obtained after pregnancy. CDR3 nucleotides: TGCGCCAGCAGTCAACAGGGAGGGTACGAGCAGTACTTC. As protein: CASSQQGGYEQYF.